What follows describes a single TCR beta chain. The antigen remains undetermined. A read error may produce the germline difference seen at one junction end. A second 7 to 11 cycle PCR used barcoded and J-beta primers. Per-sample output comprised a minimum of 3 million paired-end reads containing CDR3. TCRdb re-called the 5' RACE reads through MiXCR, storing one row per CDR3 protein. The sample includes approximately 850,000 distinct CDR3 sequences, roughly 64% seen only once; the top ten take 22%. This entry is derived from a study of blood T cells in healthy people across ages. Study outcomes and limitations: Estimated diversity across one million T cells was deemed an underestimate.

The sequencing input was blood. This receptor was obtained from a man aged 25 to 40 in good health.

The CDR3 bases are TGCAGTGCAAGAGGTCGACTAGAGCTAGGCAATGAGCAGTTCTTC. Encoded protein: CSARGRLELGNEQFF. V is TRBV20-1 and J is TRBJ2-1, with D possibly TRBD2 on 6 matching bases. The CDR3 totals 15 residues. Germline V lookup: CDR1 DFQATT, CDR2 SNEGSKA (reference sequence).